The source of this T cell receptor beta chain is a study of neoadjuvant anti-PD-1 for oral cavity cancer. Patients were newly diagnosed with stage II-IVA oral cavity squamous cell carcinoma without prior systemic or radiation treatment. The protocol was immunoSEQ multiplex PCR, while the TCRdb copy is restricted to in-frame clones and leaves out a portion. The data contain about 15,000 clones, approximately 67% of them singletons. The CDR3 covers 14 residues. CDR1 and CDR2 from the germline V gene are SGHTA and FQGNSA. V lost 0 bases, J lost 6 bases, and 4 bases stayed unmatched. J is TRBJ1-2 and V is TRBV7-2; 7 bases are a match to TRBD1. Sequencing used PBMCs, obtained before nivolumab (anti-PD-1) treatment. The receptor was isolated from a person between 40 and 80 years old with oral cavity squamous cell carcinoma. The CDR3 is CASSLAGGADGYTF. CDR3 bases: TGTGCCAGCAGCTTAGCAGGGGGCGCGGATGGCTACACCTTC.